The 19 T cell receptor beta chains listed next were all sequenced from one sample in a study of tumor-infiltrating lymphocytes in primary liver carcinoma. Researchers generated TCR beta cDNA from approximately 0.55 ug of total RNA, relying on a constant-region primer. Libraries for TCR beta were built through three nested multiplex PCR rounds, which together made up a slightly modified ARM-PCR procedure. The opening two PCR rounds, nine to eleven cycles each, paired TRBV1-TRBV30 forward primers with a C-beta reverse primer. One entry per CDR3 protein results from TCRdb running MiXCR on the multiplex PCR reads. This repertoire shows roughly 49,000 distinct CDR3 sequences, roughly 80% found once; its top ten account for approximately 25%. RNA and DNA were co-extracted from approximately 20-30 mg of unsorted bulk tissue. Sequencing used liver tumor tissue from sampling region 5. Subset: tumor region T5, tumor centre. These receptors came from a man between 40 and 49 years old with primary liver carcinoma and hepatitis B virus infection.

This clonotype was recorded only once. Here the CDR3 omits its conserved ending phenylalanine or tryptophan, so a read error is the likely source. This chain connects TRBV6-1 to TRBJ2-1; D could derive from TRBD1 or TRBD2 (6 bases each). The CDR3 totals 14 residues. Germline V gene sequence: CDR1 MNHNS, CDR2 SASEGT. This CDR3 reads CASDLGGSYNKQFL. The CDR3 region has the DNA TGTGCCAGCGACTTGGGGGGCTCCTACAATAAGCAGTTCTTA.

Note on this clonotype: A much larger clone differs from this one at a single base, so this may be a read error. V is TRBV20-1 and J is TRBJ1-5; the D gene is possibly TRBD1 (5 bases). CDR1 is DFQATT, CDR2 SNEGSKA, per germline (reference sequence). The CDR3 loop spans 13 amino acids. CDR3 protein: CSARDWRQGAHHF. CDR3 DNA: TGCAGTGCTAGAGATTGGAGGCAAGGGGCCCATCATTTT.

To note about this clonotype: At one boundary the junction diverges from the germline segment, which might be a read error. The V gene is TRBV20-1, the J gene TRBJ2-7; D may be TRBD1 or TRBD2 (5 bases each). CDR1 and CDR2 (germline): DFQATT, SNEGSKA (reference sequence). The CDR3 runs 14 residues. The CDR3 protein is CSTRDPGASYEQYF. CDR3 DNA sequence: TGCAGTACTAGAGATCCTGGGGCCTCCTACGAGCAGTACTTC.

This clonotype came up many times. This sequence joins TRBV5-1 and TRBJ2-1, with D maybe TRBD2 (5 bases). The CDR3 is made up of 14 amino acids. V was trimmed by 4 bases and J by 2 bases, leaving 10 bases between them. The germline V gene encodes CDR1 SGHRS and CDR2 YFSETQ. The CDR3 DNA follows: TGCGCCAGCAGCACCAGGACTGCCTACAATGAGCAGTTCTTC. Its protein product is CASSTRTAYNEQFF.

Regarding this clonotype: One end of the junction varies from germline; a read error may be responsible. This chain connects TRBV11-2 to TRBJ2-6; 7 bases align to TRBD1. The length of the CDR3 is 21 residues. CDR1 and CDR2 from the germline V gene are SGHAT and FQNNGV. The CDR3 DNA is TGTGCCAGCAGCATAGGGGGAGACAGGGTCATTTCCCTCTCTGGGGCCAACATCCTGACTTTC. Residues: CASSIGGDRVISLSGANILTF.

With respect to this clonotype: A read error may produce the germline difference seen at one junction end. The V call is TRBV6-6, the J call TRBJ2-3; 12 bases line up with TRBD2. From germline, CDR1 is MNHNY and CDR2 SVGAGI (reference sequence). The CDR3 sequence is 19 residues long. CDR3 region: CASTYPLVGLAGSTDTQYF. The CDR3 DNA reads as TGTGCCAGCACCTACCCCCTGGTAGGACTAGCGGGAAGCACGGATACGCAGTATTTT.

The chain carries TRBV10-3 and TRBJ1-5; 9 bases align to TRBD1. CDR1 is ENHRY, CDR2 SYGVKD, per germline. V trimming: 2 bases; J trimming: 9 bases; junction bases outside the gene matches: 11. The CDR3 is made up of 16 amino acids. This chain's CDR3 is CAISETGGLSNTPQHF. In DNA form, the CDR3 reads TGTGCCATCAGTGAGACAGGGGGCCTTAGCAATACGCCCCAGCATTTT.

A word on this clonotype: At one end the junction does not follow the germline gene, possibly because of a read error. The chain links TRBV14 to TRBJ2-6, with a tentative D call TRBD1 (6 bases). The CDR3 is 16 amino acids. Per germline, CDR1 SGHDN and CDR2 FVKESK. The CDR3 loop is CTSSSTQTGHANVLTF. CDR3 DNA sequence: TGTACCAGCAGCTCCACCCAGACGGGACACGCCAACGTCCTGACTTTC.

The chain is built from TRBV11-2 and TRBJ2-2; 11 positions match TRBD2. V gave up 6 bases and J gave up 3 bases; unmatched junction bases: 12. The CDR3 loop spans 18 amino acids. CDR1 SGHAT and CDR2 FQNNGV come from the germline V gene. This CDR3 is CASSWEAPGLADTGELFF. CDR3 coding DNA: TGTGCCAGCAGTTGGGAGGCCCCGGGACTAGCGGACACCGGGGAGCTGTTTTTT.

In regard to this clonotype: This may be a read error: a much more frequent sequence differs by one nucleotide. The rearrangement joins TRBV2 to TRBJ1-2; D gene uncertain. This CDR3 comprises 14 residues. V was clipped by 6 bases and J by 4 bases, with 15 bases between them. Germline assignment: CDR1 SNHLY and CDR2 FYNNEI. The CDR3 DNA sequence: TGTGCCAGCAGGCCATACTTAACCGGCTATGGCTACACCTTC. Amino acids: CASRPYLTGYGYTF.

Only a few counts were recorded for this clonotype. The junction does not match germline at one end; this may be a read error. V gene TRBV4-3 combines with J gene TRBJ1-6; TRBD1 is a possible D gene (5 bases). The CDR3 covers 16 residues. The V gene's germline CDR1 is LGHNA and CDR2 YSLEER. The CDR3, as DNA: TGTGCCAGCAGCTCCCGGGATAGGGGAAGGAATTCACCCCTTCACTTT. Its protein product is CASSSRDRGRNSPLHF.

This clonotype occurred a few times. The gene calls are TRBV5-4 and TRBJ2-7; no firm D call. Germline loops: CDR1 SGHNT, CDR2 YYREEE (reference sequence). Trimming removed 4 bases from V and 7 bases from J, with 18 bases in between. The CDR3 runs to 14 residues. In DNA, the CDR3 is TGTGCCAGCAGCCCCGACCCCTCATCCAGTGAGCAGTACTTC. This gives the protein CASSPDPSSSEQYF.

With regard to this clonotype: The junction departs from germline at one end; a sequencing error may be responsible. This chain joins TRBV11-2 and TRBJ2-1; D might be TRBD1 (6 bases). From germline, CDR1 is SGHAT and CDR2 FQNNGV. This CDR3 region has 11 residues. The CDR3 DNA is TGTGCCAGCAGCTTTTACAGGGAGCAACTCTTC. As protein: CASSFYREQLF. Based on the CDR3 plus reference TRBV11-2 and TRBJ2-1, the full variable domain is EAGVAQSPRYKIIEKRQSVAFWCNPISGHATLYWYQQILGQGPKLLIQFQNNGVVDDSQLPKDRFSAERLKGVDSTLKIQPAKLEDSAVYLCASSFYREQLFGPGTRLTVL.

With respect to this clonotype: A read error may explain this, as a much larger clone is one base away. This sequence joins TRBV30 and TRBJ2-7, with D perhaps TRBD2 (6 bases). The germline CDR1 and CDR2 sequences are GTSNPN and SVGIG (reference sequence). The length of the CDR3 is 14 residues. The CDR3 spells CTWSVGDFSYEQYF. The CDR3 DNA reads as TGTACCTGGAGTGTTGGGGACTTCTCCTACGAGCAGTACTTC.

This clonotype showed up just a few times. This may come from a read error, since a much larger clone is one base off. V and J are TRBV5-1 and TRBJ2-3; 12 bases fit TRBD2. The CDR3 has 18 amino acids. Trimming cost V 0 bases and J 10 bases; bases outside gene matches: 15. Germline V lookup: CDR1 SGHRS, CDR2 YFSETQ. The CDR3 coding sequence is TGCGCCAGCAGCTTGGTCCTAGCGGGAGGGCCTCCGGAGGATGCGCAGTATTTT. Its translation: CASSLVLAGGPPEDAQYF.

As concerns this clonotype: One junction end does not reproduce the germline sequence, and a read error may be involved. The V call is TRBV12-3 or TRBV12-4, the J call TRBJ2-1, with D tentatively TRBD2 (6 bases). There are 15 residues in the CDR3. Here the CDR3 DNA reads TGTGCCAGTAGTTTACAAGCTGGAGGGCTCCATGAGCAGTTCTTC. Its translation is CASSLQAGGLHEQFF.

A note on this clonotype: The CDR3 does not close with the conserved phenylalanine or tryptophan, likely indicating a read error. The chain uses TRBV6-1 and TRBJ2-3; D unclear. The V gene lost 3 bases and the J gene lost 7 bases, with 8 bases spanning the gap. CDR1 is MNHNS, CDR2 SASEGT, per germline. The CDR3 has 12 amino acids. CDR3 amino acids: CASSDWANTQYV. The CDR3, as DNA: TGTGCCAGCAGTGATTGGGCAAATACGCAGTATGTT.

This chain connects TRBV11-3 to TRBJ1-5; D may be TRBD1 (5 bases). The CDR3 length is 16 residues. V shed 5 bases and J shed 3 bases, with 17 bases lying between them. The germline gives CDR1 SGHNT, CDR2 YENEEA. In DNA, the CDR3 is TGTGCCAGCAGCGATCGAGAACGGGGGACCAATCAGCCCCAGCATTTT. This codes for CASSDRERGTNQPQHF.

This clonotype appeared many times. V usage is TRBV20-1 and J usage is TRBJ1-5; maybe TRBD1 (5 bases). The length of the CDR3 is 12 residues. Germline V lookup: CDR1 DFQATT, CDR2 SNEGSKA (reference sequence). Trimming stripped 4 bases from V and 1 base from J, with 5 bases between. This chain's CDR3 is CSATGSNQPQHF. DNA of the CDR3: TGCAGTGCTACAGGGAGCAATCAGCCCCAGCATTTT.